This T cell receptor beta chain emerged from a study of blood T cell repertoires in COVID-19. Study overall: There were acute and convalescent COVID-19 samples, and they came from the United States, Italy and Spain. The analysed material was cDNA or gDNA that came from T cells, B-cell-depleted T cells, or PBMCs.

In the original analysis: Reference gene primers were amplified, and this amplification served to estimate nucleated cell counts. Here immunoSEQ multiplex PCR was the method, and the copy in TCRdb shows in-frame clones only, minus some. From that table come the V and J calls and clone size; the DNA was used to work out D and trimming. Here the sample spans 25,000 to 40,000 clones, around 86% being singletons. J gave up 8 bases and V 8 bases, and 6 bases lay outside the gene matches. Germline loops: CDR1 MNHEY, CDR2 SMNVEV (reference sequence). CDR3 size: 13 residues. The chain employs TRBV27 and TRBJ2-4; 10 positions agree with TRBD1. The sample consisted of peripheral blood. This TCR derives from a man in his 60s with active COVID-19. As DNA, the CDR3 is TGTGCCAGCGCCCCGACAGGGGGCGACATTCAGTACTTC. This codes for CASAPTGGDIQYF.